This TCR beta chain was profiled in a study of shared clonotypes between healthy human individuals. Generated by immunoSEQ multiplex PCR, the TCRdb table keeps only in-frame clones and is missing some. Counted here are 2 million to 2.5 million clones, roughly 96% occurring once; the ten biggest clones make up about 0.13%. All donors were healthy HIV-negative adults lacking recent acute infections or vaccinations. Both subsets, CD45RA+ naive and CD45RA-negative memory, were split from the CD4+ cells. Turning to this clone: Other DNA sequences in this sample translate to the same CDR3.

The receptor was isolated from a man aged 18-30 years in good health. The specimen sequenced was naive CD4+ T cells sorted from blood. The sample's subset: CD45RA+ positively selected.

The CDR3: CASRLTGEDSPLHF. The CDR3 DNA sequence: TGTGCCAGCAGACTCACAGGGGAGGATTCACCCCTCCACTTT. The rearrangement joins TRBV2 to TRBJ1-6, with 7 bases identical to TRBD1. Trimming at V came to 6 bases and at J to 8 bases, leaving 7 bases not matched to a gene. CDR1 SNHLY and CDR2 FYNNEI come from the germline V gene. This CDR3 region has 14 residues. Full variable domain (outside the CDR3, taken from reference TRBV2 and TRBJ1-6): EPEVTQTPSHQVTQMGQEVILRCVPISNHLYFYWYRQILGQKVEFLVSFYNNEISEKSEIFDDQFSVERPDGSNFTLKIRSTKLEDSAMYFCASRLTGEDSPLHFGNGTRLTVT.